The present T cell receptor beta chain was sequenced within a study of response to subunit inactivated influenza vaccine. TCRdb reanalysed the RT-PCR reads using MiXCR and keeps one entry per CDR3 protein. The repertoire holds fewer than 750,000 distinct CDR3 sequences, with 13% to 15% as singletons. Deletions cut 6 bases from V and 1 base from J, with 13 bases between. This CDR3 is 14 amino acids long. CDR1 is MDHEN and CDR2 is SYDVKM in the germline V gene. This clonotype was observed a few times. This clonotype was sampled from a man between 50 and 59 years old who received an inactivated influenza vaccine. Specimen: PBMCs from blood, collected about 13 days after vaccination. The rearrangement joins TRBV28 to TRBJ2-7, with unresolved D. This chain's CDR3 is CASRERTASYEQYF. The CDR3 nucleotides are TGTGCCAGCAGAGAAAGGACGGCGTCCTACGAGCAGTACTTC.